This TCR beta chain was captured by sequencing in a study of cytomegalovirus exposure and HLA in healthy donors. Study-wide results and limits: The dataset shows that most TCR sequences were rare, while some public TCRs occurred in many donors. Subsequent analysis of the 100 to 150 validation repertoires found a tendency for first-cohort TCR clusters to co-occur.

A remark on this clone: The antigen is not known.

Trimming pared 5 bases from V and 4 bases from J, leaving 13 bases between. Germline lookup yields CDR1 MNHEY and CDR2 SMNVEV (reference sequence). The CDR3 extends over 14 amino acids. Profiling relied on immunoSEQ multiplex PCR, and the TCRdb table lists in-frame clones only, not all of them. This sample carries 150,000 to 200,000 clones, around four fifths of them seen once, and the ten largest clones take over 2%. The clonotype originates from a man aged 25-45 years in good health and CMV-seropositive. The sequencing sample was made of PBMCs. J is TRBJ2-3 and V is TRBV27; D remains unclear. The CDR3 sequence is CASSPRPRADTQYF. The CDR3 DNA reads as TGTGCCAGCAGTCCTAGGCCTCGAGCAGATACGCAGTATTTT.